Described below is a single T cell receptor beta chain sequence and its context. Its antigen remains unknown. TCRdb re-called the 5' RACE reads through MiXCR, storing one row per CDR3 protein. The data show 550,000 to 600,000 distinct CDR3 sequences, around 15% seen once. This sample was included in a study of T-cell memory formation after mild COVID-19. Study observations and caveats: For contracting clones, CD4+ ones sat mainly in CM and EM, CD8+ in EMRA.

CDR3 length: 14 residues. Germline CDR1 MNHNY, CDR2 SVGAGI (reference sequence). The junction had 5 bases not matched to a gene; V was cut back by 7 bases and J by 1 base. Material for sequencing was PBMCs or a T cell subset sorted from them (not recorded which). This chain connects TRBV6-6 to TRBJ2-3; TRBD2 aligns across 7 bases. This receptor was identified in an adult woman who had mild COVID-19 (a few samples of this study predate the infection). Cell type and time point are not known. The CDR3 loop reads CASTVSGGTDTQYF. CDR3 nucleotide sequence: TGTGCCAGCACCGTAAGCGGGGGCACAGATACGCAGTATTTT.